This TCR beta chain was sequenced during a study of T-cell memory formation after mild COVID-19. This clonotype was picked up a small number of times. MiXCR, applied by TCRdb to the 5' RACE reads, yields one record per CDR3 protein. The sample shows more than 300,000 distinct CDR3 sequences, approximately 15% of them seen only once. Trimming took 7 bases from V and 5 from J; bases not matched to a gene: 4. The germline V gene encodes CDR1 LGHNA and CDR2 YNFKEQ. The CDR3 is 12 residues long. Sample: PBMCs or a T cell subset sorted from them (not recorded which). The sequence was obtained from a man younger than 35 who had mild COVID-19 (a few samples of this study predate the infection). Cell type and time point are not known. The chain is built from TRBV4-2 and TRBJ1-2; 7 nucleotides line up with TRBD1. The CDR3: CASTDRDYGYTF. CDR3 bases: TGTGCCAGCACTGACAGGGATTATGGCTACACCTTC.